The T cell receptor (beta chain) described here comes from a study of PD-1 blockade in classical Hodgkin lymphoma. General study points: Underlying causes for the observed repertoire differences were not defined, possibly disease activity or prior therapy.

Sequencing used immunoSEQ multiplex PCR; TCRdb keeps in-frame clones, though not all of them. In the table there are about 15,000 clones, about nine tenths of which are singletons. Time point here: cycle 4 day 1 (C4D1), after about 6 weeks of nivolumab. All patients experienced relapse after autologous stem cell transplantation, and brentuximab vedotin exposure was variable. Through magnetic negative selection, CD8+ T cells were separated from PBMCs that had been thawed. With respect to this clone: Its target is unknown.

This specimen was CD8+ T cells from blood, taken before the fourth cycle of nivolumab. This sequence was found in a human donor with classical Hodgkin lymphoma.

This chain's CDR3 is CASQSASGGFYEQYF. DNA of the CDR3: TGTGCCAGCCAGTCGGCTAGCGGTGGCTTCTACGAGCAGTACTTC. This chain connects TRBV6-5 to TRBJ2-7; 7 bases are a match to TRBD2. V was pared by 8 bases and J by 3 bases, with 13 bases of the junction left unmatched. The germline V gene has CDR1 MNHEY and CDR2 SVGAGI. CDR3 length: 15 residues.